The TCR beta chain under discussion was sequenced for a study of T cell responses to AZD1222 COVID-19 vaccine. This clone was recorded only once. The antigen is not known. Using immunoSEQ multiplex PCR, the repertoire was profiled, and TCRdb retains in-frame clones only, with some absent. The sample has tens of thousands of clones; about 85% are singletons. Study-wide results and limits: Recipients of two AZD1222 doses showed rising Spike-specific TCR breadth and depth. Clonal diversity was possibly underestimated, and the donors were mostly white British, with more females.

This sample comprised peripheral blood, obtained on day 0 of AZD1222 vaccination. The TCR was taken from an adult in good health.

The CDR3 DNA is TGTGCCAGCAGTTTCCTGACTAGCGTCAACTCGGAGCAGTACTTC. As protein: CASSFLTSVNSEQYF. The chain couples TRBV27 to TRBJ2-7; 8 positions match TRBD2. Germline V gene sequence: CDR1 MNHEY, CDR2 SMNVEV (reference sequence). J gave up 7 bases and V 3 bases, and 11 bases lay outside the gene matches. This CDR3 is 15 amino acids long.